This T cell receptor (beta chain) appears in the sequencing data of a study of blood T cell repertoires in COVID-19. About the research overall: COVID-19 samples from acute and convalescent phases originated in the United States, Italy and Spain. The cDNA or gDNA used as material had been derived from T cells, B-cell-depleted T cells, or PBMCs.

As processed by the authors: The authors estimated nucleated cell counts from reference gene primer amplification. The data were produced by immunoSEQ multiplex PCR, yet TCRdb's version contains in-frame clones alone and is incomplete. Clonal size and the V and J genes are those of that table, whereas D and trimming came from the DNA. The sample records 150,000 to 200,000 clones, nearly 85% being singletons. The sequence was obtained from a woman aged 25 to 45 with acute or convalescent COVID-19. The sample consisted of peripheral blood.

The CDR3 region is CAWRKGGDTEAFF. CDR3 DNA: TGTGCCTGGAGGAAGGGGGGGGACACTGAAGCTTTCTTT. This chain links TRBV30 with TRBJ1-1, with a tentative D call TRBD1 (6 bases). The V end was cut by 3 bases, the J end by 3 bases, with 11 bases between. Germline V CDR1 and CDR2: GTSNPN, SVGIG (reference sequence). CDR3 size: 13 residues.